The clone carrying this TCR beta chain was detected a few times. Its target is not known. Regions amplified from RNA transcripts were the TCR beta CDR3 regions. In the first-round RT-PCR of the TCR CDR3, the HTBI primer set was used. TCRdb called the multiplex PCR reads again in MiXCR, with one record for every CDR3 protein. The top ten clones hold around 3.9% of a sample with about 620,000 distinct CDR3 sequences, 15% to 20% of them seen once. The record originates from a study of T cells in Graves' hyperthyroidism and ophthalmopathy. Study-wide results and limits: Using 13 V-J features, a model discriminated ophthalmopathy from stable hyperthyroidism.

Trimming left V 5 bases short and J 1 base short, with 16 bases between. This CDR3 spans 16 amino acids. Germline CDR1 and CDR2: KGHDR and SFDVKD. Absent ophthalmopathy progression within 18 months defined stable Graves' hyperthyroidism. The sequence came from a woman aged 25-40 years with Graves' hyperthyroidism. The chain combines TRBV24-1 with TRBJ2-5; a weak D match, TRBD2 (6 bases). The sequenced sample was blood. The CDR3 coding sequence is TGTGCCACCAGTGGGCCGGGACCCGGGGGCCAAGAGACCCAGTACTTC. Protein: CATSGPGPGGQETQYF.